This T cell receptor beta chain appears in the sequencing data of a study of vaccination effects on CD4 cells after COVID-19. Expansion of antigen-specific CD4+ T cells with viral peptide pools was carried out by the ViraFEST assay before sequencing. Subsequent to a culture period of about nine days, CD4+ T cells were isolated. The person had a PCR-confirmed SARS-CoV-2 infection during March to December 2020. Replacing half the medium with IL-2 medium was done on days 3 and 7. As regards this clone: The antigen is not known.

V gave up 0 bases and J gave up 2 bases, with 9 bases separating them. The CDR3 loop spans 14 amino acids. Germline assignment: CDR1 SGHRS and CDR2 YFSETQ. Assay: immunoSEQ multiplex PCR; the TCRdb copy retains only in-frame clones and omits some. The data show 20,000 or so clones, roughly 72% seen once. Sequencing was performed on CD4+ T cells from PBMCs cultured with SARS-CoV-2 spike peptides, taken before COVID-19 vaccination. The rearrangement uses TRBV5-1 and TRBJ2-7; D may be TRBD1 (5 bases). The clonotype comes from a human donor who had a prior SARS-CoV-2 infection. The CDR3 loop reads CASSLGGTTYEQYF. In DNA, the CDR3 is TGCGCCAGCAGCTTGGGGGGCACCACCTACGAGCAGTACTTC.